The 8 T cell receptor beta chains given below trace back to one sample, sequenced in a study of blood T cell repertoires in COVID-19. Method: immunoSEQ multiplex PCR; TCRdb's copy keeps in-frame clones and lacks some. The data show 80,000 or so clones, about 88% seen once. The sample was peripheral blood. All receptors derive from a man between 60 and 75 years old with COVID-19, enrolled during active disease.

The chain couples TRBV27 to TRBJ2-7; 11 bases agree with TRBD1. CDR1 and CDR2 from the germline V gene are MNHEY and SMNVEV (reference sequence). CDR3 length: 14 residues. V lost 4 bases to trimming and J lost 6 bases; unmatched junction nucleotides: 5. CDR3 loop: CASSSGTGGSEQYF. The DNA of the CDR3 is TGTGCCAGCAGTTCCGGGACAGGGGGTTCCGAGCAGTACTTC.

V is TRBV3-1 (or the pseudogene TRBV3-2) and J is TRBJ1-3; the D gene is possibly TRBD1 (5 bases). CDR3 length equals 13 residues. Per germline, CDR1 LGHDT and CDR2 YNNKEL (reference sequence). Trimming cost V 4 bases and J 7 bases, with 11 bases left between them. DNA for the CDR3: TGTGCCAGCAGCCCAGGGTGGGGTAACACCATATATTTT. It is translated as CASSPGWGNTIYF.

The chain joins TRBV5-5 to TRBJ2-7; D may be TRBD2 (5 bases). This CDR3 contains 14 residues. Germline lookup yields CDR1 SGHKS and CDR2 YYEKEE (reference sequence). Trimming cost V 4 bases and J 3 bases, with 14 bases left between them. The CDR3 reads CASSRGYEVYEQYF. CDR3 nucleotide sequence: TGTGCCAGCAGCCGGGGTTACGAGGTCTACGAGCAGTACTTC. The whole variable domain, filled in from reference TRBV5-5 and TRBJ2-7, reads DAGVTQSPTHLIKTRGQQVTLRCSPISGHKSVSWYQQVLGQGPQFIFQYYEKEERGRGNFPDRFSARQFPNYSSELNVNALLLGDSALYLCASSRGYEVYEQYFGPGTRLTVT.

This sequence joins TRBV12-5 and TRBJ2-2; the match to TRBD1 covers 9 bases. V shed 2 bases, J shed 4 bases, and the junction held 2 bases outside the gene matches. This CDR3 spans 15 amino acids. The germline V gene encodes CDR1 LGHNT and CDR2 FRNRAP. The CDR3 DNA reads TGTGCTAGTGGTTTGTTGGGACAGGGCACCGGGGAGCTGTTTTTT. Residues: CASGLLGQGTGELFF.

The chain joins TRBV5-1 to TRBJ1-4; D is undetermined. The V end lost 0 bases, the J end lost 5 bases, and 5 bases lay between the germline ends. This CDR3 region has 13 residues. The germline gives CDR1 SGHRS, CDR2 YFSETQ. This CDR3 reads CASSLDGNEKLFF. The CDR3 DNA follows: TGCGCCAGCAGCTTGGACGGGAATGAAAAACTGTTTTTT.

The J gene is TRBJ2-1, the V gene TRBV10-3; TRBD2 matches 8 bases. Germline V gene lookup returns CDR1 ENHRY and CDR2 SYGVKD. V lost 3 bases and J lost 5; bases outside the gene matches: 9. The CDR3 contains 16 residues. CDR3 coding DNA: TGTGCCATCAGTGATCCCCCTGCCGGGGGGGACAATGAGCAGTTCTTC. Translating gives CAISDPPAGGDNEQFF.

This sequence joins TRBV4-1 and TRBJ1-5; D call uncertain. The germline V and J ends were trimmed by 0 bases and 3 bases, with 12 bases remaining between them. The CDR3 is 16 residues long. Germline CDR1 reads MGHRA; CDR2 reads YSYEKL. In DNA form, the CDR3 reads TGCGCCAGCAGCCAAGAGGGTCTGGGCCCCAATCAGCCCCAGCATTTT. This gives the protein CASSQEGLGPNQPQHF.

CDR3 in DNA: TGTGCCTGGATGCAGGGGTACCATGGCTACACCTTC. It yields the protein CAWMQGYHGYTF. This chain uses TRBV30 with TRBJ1-2; D is perhaps TRBD1 (6 bases). CDR3 length: 12 residues. Trimming removed 4 bases at V and 6 bases at J, with 12 bases between. Germline CDR1 is GTSNPN and CDR2 is SVGIG (reference sequence).